These 5 T cell receptor beta chains were all obtained from the same sample, sequenced in a study of control samples from healthy donors and cancer patients. Profiled with immunoSEQ multiplex PCR; TCRdb holds only in-frame clones, not every one. The sample lists approximately 86,000 clones, 70% to 90% seen once, with about 2.1% in the top ten. The sample comprised blood. The receptors stem from a woman aged 40 to 49 in good health.

The CDR3 sequence: CPSRPGERHTEAFF. CDR3 bases: TGTCCCTCCCGCCCAGGAGAACGGCACACTGAAGCTTTCTTT. The chain combines TRBV19 with TRBJ1-1; no firm D call. Per the germline V gene, CDR1 is LNHDA and CDR2 is SQIVND (reference sequence). The CDR3 totals 14 residues.

The V gene is TRBV12-3 or TRBV12-4, the J gene TRBJ2-7; D may be TRBD1 (6 bases). The CDR3 has 12 residues. V lost 8 bases and J lost 2, with 10 bases in between. In nucleotides, the CDR3 is TGTGCCAGCGGACAGAGTACCTACGAGCAGTACTTC. This sequence encodes CASGQSTYEQYF.

V is TRBV4-1 and J is TRBJ1-1; 8 nucleotides agree with TRBD1. CDR3 length: 14 residues. The V gene's germline CDR1 is MGHRA and CDR2 YSYEKL. The J segment lost 1 base and the V segment lost 3 bases, leaving 1 base of the junction unmatched. CDR3 residues: CASSHGTGNTEAFF. The CDR3 bases are TGCGCCAGCAGCCATGGGACAGGGAACACTGAAGCTTTCTTT.

The chain uses TRBV18 and TRBJ1-1; weak D call: TRBD1 (5 bases). The germline CDR1 and CDR2 sequences are KGHSH and LQKENI. The CDR3 has 13 residues. Trimming took off 6 bases at V and 11 bases at J, with 19 bases between the two ends. As DNA, the CDR3 is TGTGCCAGCTCCTCCGGGACCCCCTCAGGGGCTTTCTTT. Protein sequence: CASSSGTPSGAFF.

The chain uses TRBV14 and TRBJ2-7; 8 bases are a match to TRBD1. Germline CDR1 and CDR2: SGHDN and FVKESK. The CDR3 is 15 residues long. After removal of 3 bases from V and 1 base from J, the junction contained 5 bases not matched to a gene. Here the CDR3 reads CASSHNRGLSYEQYF. DNA of the CDR3: TGTGCCAGCAGCCATAACAGGGGGTTATCCTACGAGCAGTACTTC.